One sample yielded the 11 T cell receptor beta chains listed below, sequenced in a study of blood T cell repertoires in COVID-19. Clones were read by immunoSEQ multiplex PCR, and TCRdb kept only the in-frame ones, dropping some. The repertoire holds tens of thousands of clones, 75% to 90% seen once, with about 14% in the top ten. The source material was peripheral blood. The source of these receptors is a human donor with acute or convalescent COVID-19. The donor label of this sample is uncertain.

This chain links TRBV5-1 with TRBJ1-4; D perhaps matches TRBD1 (6 bases). Trimming left V 3 bases short and J 5 bases short, with 14 bases between. CDR1 and CDR2 (germline): SGHRS, YFSETQ. The CDR3 has 15 residues. The CDR3 spells CASSSVQGQNEKLFF. CDR3 coding DNA: TGCGCCAGCAGCTCAGTACAGGGCCAAAATGAAAAACTGTTTTTT.

This clone occurred a few times. The J gene is TRBJ1-2, the V gene TRBV25-1; 11 positions match TRBD1. Trimming cost V 0 bases and J 5 bases; bases outside gene matches: 2. There are 15 residues in the CDR3. Germline V CDR1 and CDR2: MGHDK, SYGVNS. The CDR3, as DNA: TGTGCCAGCAGTGAATATGGACAGGGGGCTTATGGCTACACCTTC. This encodes CASSEYGQGAYGYTF.

The V and J genes are TRBV27 and TRBJ2-2; D gene uncertain. The CDR3 runs 14 residues. Germline CDR1 is MNHEY and CDR2 is SMNVEV (reference sequence). V lost 5 bases and J 1 base, leaving 8 bases between the germline ends. The CDR3 is CASSAAGNTGELFF. The CDR3 DNA reads TGTGCCAGCAGTGCTGCAGGGAACACCGGGGAGCTGTTTTTT.

For the CDR3, the DNA is TGTGCCAGCAGTCAAGGGACAACTTATAGCAATCAGCCCCAGCATTTT. It yields the protein CASSQGTTYSNQPQHF. V is TRBV2 and J is TRBJ1-5, with D possibly TRBD1 on 6 matching bases. Germline CDR1 reads SNHLY; CDR2 reads FYNNEI. V was pared by 5 bases and J by 0 bases, with 14 bases between. The CDR3 has 16 residues.

This sequence joins TRBV11-3 and TRBJ2-5; 8 bases are a match to TRBD2. V lost 5 bases to trimming and J lost 2 bases; unmatched junction nucleotides: 7. This CDR3 has 15 amino acids. Germline values: CDR1 SGHNT, CDR2 YENEEA. CDR3 coding DNA: TGTGCCAGCAGCCCCCGTTTAGCGGGGCAAGAGACCCAGTACTTC. Protein sequence: CASSPRLAGQETQYF.

V gene TRBV6-2 or TRBV6-3 combines with J gene TRBJ2-7; D ambiguous. V was pared by 5 bases and J by 0 bases, with 11 bases between. This CDR3 contains 14 residues. CDR1 and CDR2 (germline): MNHEY, SVGEGT. The CDR3 nucleotides read TGTGCCAGCAGTCCGTTTTGGAGCTCCTACGAGCAGTACTTC. Protein sequence: CASSPFWSSYEQYF.

V gene TRBV3-1 (or the pseudogene TRBV3-2) combines with J gene TRBJ2-1; no reliable D call. V lost 6 bases, J lost 6 bases, and 12 bases lay in between. This CDR3 spans 13 amino acids. Per germline, CDR1 LGHDT and CDR2 YNNKEL (reference sequence). CDR3 amino acids: CASRKVGGNEQFF. The CDR3 region has the DNA TGTGCCAGCAGAAAGGTCGGCGGCAATGAGCAGTTCTTC.

This chain connects TRBV30 to TRBJ2-5, with D perhaps matching TRBD1 (6 bases). Germline V lookup: CDR1 GTSNPN, CDR2 SVGIG (reference sequence). CDR3 length: 12 residues. V lost 5 bases and J 5 bases, leaving 12 bases between the germline ends. The CDR3 loop is CAWSTGGETQYF. CDR3 in DNA: TGTGCCTGGTCGACAGGAGGTGAGACCCAGTACTTC.

This clone appeared a few times. The chain links TRBV6-5 to TRBJ1-2; maybe TRBD1 (5 bases). The CDR3 is 13 amino acids. Deletions cut 7 bases from V and 8 bases from J, with 17 bases between. The germline gives CDR1 MNHEY, CDR2 SVGAGI. The CDR3 spells CASIAGTIRGYTF. CDR3 nucleotide sequence: TGTGCCAGCATTGCCGGGACTATAAGGGGCTACACCTTC.

The chain recombines TRBV5-1 with TRBJ2-6; D unresolved. Germline CDR1 and CDR2: SGHRS and YFSETQ. The CDR3 runs to 12 residues. The ends were cut back, 4 bases at V and 3 bases at J, with 2 bases in the middle. The CDR3 nucleotides are TGCGCCAGCAGCCTTGGGGCCAACGTCCTGACTTTC. Residues: CASSLGANVLTF.

The chain employs TRBV30 and TRBJ1-2; D not resolved. The germline V gene has CDR1 GTSNPN and CDR2 SVGIG (reference sequence). The CDR3 runs 13 residues. The ends were cut back, 0 bases at V and 7 bases at J, with 12 bases in the middle. The CDR3 bases are TGTGCCTGGAGTGTACCCGGGTTCACTGGCTACACCTTC. Amino acids: CAWSVPGFTGYTF.